Below, 5 T cell receptor beta chains from the same sample are listed, as sequenced in a study of radiotherapy plus CTLA-4 blockade in lung cancer. Profiling relied on immunoSEQ multiplex PCR, and the TCRdb table lists in-frame clones only, not all of them. Altogether fewer than 85,000 clones are present, around nine tenths being singletons, with the ten largest covering around 1%. Sequenced material: peripheral blood, taken from a patient treated with radiotherapy plus ipilimumab. The receptors here all came from a human donor with non-small cell lung cancer who had stable disease on radiotherapy plus ipilimumab.

The J gene is TRBJ2-7, the V gene TRBV7-2; perhaps TRBD2 as D (5 bases). In germline, CDR1 is SGHTA, CDR2 FQGNSA. The V gene lost 3 bases and the J gene lost 6 bases, with 12 bases spanning the gap. This CDR3 is built from 13 residues. The CDR3 DNA reads TGTGCCAGCAGCTTTTCACTAGTCCCCGAGCAGTACTTC. It translates to CASSFSLVPEQYF.

The chain carries TRBV6-6 and TRBJ2-1, with 8 bases identical to TRBD2. Per the germline V gene, CDR1 is MNHNY and CDR2 is SVGAGI (reference sequence). This CDR3 is built from 15 residues. Unmatched junction bases numbered 4, after V lost 6 bases and J lost 0 bases. The CDR3: CASSFGGVSYNEQFF. The CDR3 nucleotides read TGTGCCAGCAGCTTCGGGGGGGTCTCCTACAATGAGCAGTTCTTC.

J is TRBJ1-2 and V is TRBV6-1; a weak D match, TRBD1 (5 bases). The germline V gene has CDR1 MNHNS and CDR2 SASEGT. V lost 2 bases and J lost 1, with 20 bases in between. The CDR3 contains 18 residues. CDR3 DNA: TGTGCCAGCAGTGAAAAGATGCTCGGAGGGACCGTTAACTATGGCTACACCTTC. Translated: CASSEKMLGGTVNYGYTF.

This clone was counted a few times. The chain joins TRBV2 to TRBJ1-5; TRBD1 aligns across 9 bases. The CDR3 runs 16 residues. After removal of 6 bases from V and 2 bases from J, the junction contained 8 bases not matched to a gene. Germline loops: CDR1 SNHLY, CDR2 FYNNEI. Here the CDR3 reads CASRGHRGQGNQPQHF. The DNA for the CDR3 is TGTGCCAGCAGGGGCCACAGGGGGCAGGGCAATCAGCCCCAGCATTTT.

The chain uses TRBV28 and TRBJ1-1; 10 nucleotides agree with TRBD1. This CDR3 spans 14 amino acids. Germline V lookup: CDR1 MDHEN, CDR2 SYDVKM. Trimming removed 5 bases from V and 6 bases from J; junction bases left unmatched: 6. This CDR3 reads CASSRQGASAEAFF. DNA for the CDR3: TGTGCCAGCAGTAGACAGGGGGCGAGCGCTGAAGCTTTCTTT.